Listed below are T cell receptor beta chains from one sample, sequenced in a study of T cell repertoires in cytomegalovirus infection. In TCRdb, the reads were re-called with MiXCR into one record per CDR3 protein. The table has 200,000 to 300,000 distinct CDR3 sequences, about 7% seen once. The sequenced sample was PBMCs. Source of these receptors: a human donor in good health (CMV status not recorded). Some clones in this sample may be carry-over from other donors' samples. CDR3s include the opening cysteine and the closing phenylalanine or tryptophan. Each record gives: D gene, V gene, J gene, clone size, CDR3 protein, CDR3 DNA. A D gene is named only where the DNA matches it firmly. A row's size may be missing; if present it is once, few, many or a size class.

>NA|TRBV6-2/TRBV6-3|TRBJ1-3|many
CASSYSTGDSGNTIYF
TGTGCCAGCAGTTATTCAACAGGCGACTCTGGAAACACCATATATTTT
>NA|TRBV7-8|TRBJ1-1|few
CASSPLYTEAFF
TGTGCCAGCAGCCCCCTGTACACTGAAGCTTTCTTT
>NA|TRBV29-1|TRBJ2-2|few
CSVGRGVNTGELFF
TGCAGCGTCGGTAGGGGGGTCAACACCGGGGAGCTGTTTTTT
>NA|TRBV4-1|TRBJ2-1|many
CASSGDSSSYNEQFF
TGCGCCAGCAGCGGCGACAGCAGCTCCTACAATGAGCAGTTCTTC
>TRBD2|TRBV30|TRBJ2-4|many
CAWSGGGVLAKNIQYF
TGTGCCTGGAGTGGCGGGGGGGTCTTAGCCAAAAACATTCAGTACTTC
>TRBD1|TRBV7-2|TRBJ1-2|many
CASSRDRGNYGYTF
TGTGCCAGCAGTCGGGACAGGGGGAACTATGGCTACACCTTC
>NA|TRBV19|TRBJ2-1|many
CASSIAGNEQFF
TGTGCCAGTAGTATAGCGGGGAATGAGCAGTTCTTC
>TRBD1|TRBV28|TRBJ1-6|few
CASIYRGSNSPLHF
TGTGCCAGCATTTACAGGGGTAGTAATTCACCCCTCCACTTT
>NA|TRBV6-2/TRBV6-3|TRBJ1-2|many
CASSLGSRLFGYTF
TGTGCCAGCAGTCTCGGTTCTCGACTCTTTGGCTACACCTTC
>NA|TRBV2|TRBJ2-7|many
CASTGGSYEQYF
TGTGCCAGCACAGGGGGGTCCTACGAGCAGTACTTC
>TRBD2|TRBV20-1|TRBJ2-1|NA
CSAKGLAGATTYNEQFF
TGCAGTGCTAAAGGTCTAGCGGGGGCAACTACCTACAATGAGCAGTTCTTC
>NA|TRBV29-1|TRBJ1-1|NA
CSVVPFSGAEAFF
TGCAGCGTTGTGCCCTTTTCGGGCGCTGAAGCTTTCTTT
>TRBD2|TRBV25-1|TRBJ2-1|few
CASSELGAGGRDEQFF
TGTGCCAGCAGCGAACTTGGGGCGGGGGGAAGGGATGAGCAGTTCTTC
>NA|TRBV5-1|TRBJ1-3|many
CASSLGPDSRVNTIYF
TGCGCCAGCAGCTTGGGACCCGACTCTCGTGTTAACACCATATATTTT
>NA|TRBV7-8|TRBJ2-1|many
CASSWDPGVQFF
TGTGCCAGCAGCTGGGACCCGGGGGTGCAGTTCTTC
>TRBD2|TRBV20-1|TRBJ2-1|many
CSAEMLAGNLNNEQFF
TGCAGTGCTGAGATGCTAGCGGGGAATTTAAACAATGAGCAGTTCTTC
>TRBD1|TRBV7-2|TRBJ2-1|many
CASSLVGTGYDEQFF
TGTGCCAGCAGCTTAGTAGGGACAGGGTACGATGAGCAGTTCTTC
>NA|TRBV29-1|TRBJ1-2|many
CSVLGGGYTF
TGCAGCGTTTTAGGGGGTGGCTACACCTTC
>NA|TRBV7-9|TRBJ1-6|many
CASSLKGIGSPLHF
TGTGCCAGCAGCTTAAAGGGGATTGGTTCACCCCTCCACTTT
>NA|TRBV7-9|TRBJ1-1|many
CASSLDVLRDPNTEAFF
TGTGCCAGCAGCTTAGATGTTTTGAGGGACCCGAACACTGAAGCTTTCTTT
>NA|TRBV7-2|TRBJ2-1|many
CASSLRVSSYNEQFF
TGTGCCAGCAGCTTGCGAGTATCGTCATACAATGAGCAGTTCTTC
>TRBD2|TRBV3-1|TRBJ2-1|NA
CASSPGLAENEQFF
TGTGCCAGCAGCCCGGGACTAGCGGAAAATGAGCAGTTCTTC
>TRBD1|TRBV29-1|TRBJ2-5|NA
CSVGGDRDQETQYF
TGCAGCGTAGGGGGGGACAGGGACCAAGAGACCCAGTACTTC
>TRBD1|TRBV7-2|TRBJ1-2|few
CASSPQGPGTGAGYTF
TGTGCCAGCAGCCCGCAGGGCCCAGGGACAGGGGCTGGCTACACCTTC
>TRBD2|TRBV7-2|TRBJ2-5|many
CASSHKLAGGQAQYF
TGTGCCAGCAGCCATAAATTAGCGGGGGGGCAGGCCCAGTACTTC
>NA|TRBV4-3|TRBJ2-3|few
CASSQDISGDTQYF
TGCGCCAGCAGCCAAGATATAAGCGGGGATACGCAGTATTTT
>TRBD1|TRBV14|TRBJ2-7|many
CASSQDRDRAYEQYF
TGTGCCAGCAGCCAAGATCGGGACAGGGCCTACGAGCAGTACTTC
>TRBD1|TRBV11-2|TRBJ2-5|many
CASSWMTGAQETQYF
TGTGCCAGCAGCTGGATGACAGGGGCCCAAGAGACCCAGTACTTC
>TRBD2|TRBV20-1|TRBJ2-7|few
CSARRLAGNEQYF
TGCAGTGCTAGGAGACTAGCGGGCAACGAGCAGTACTTC
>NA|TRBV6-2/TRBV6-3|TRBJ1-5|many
CASSPAGLASNQPQHF
TGTGCCAGCAGCCCCGCCGGGCTTGCGAGCAATCAGCCCCAGCATTTT
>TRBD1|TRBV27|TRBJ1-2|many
CASSLEGASYGYTF
TGTGCCAGCAGTTTGGAGGGGGCATCCTATGGCTACACCTTC
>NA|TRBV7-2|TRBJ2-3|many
CASSLVGTAATDTQYF
TGTGCCAGCAGCTTAGTTGGAACGGCCGCCACAGATACGCAGTATTTT
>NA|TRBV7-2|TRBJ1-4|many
CASSLDSGTKRMFF
TGTGCCAGCAGCTTGGACTCCGGGACAAAAAGGATGTTTTTT
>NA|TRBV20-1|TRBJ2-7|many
CSARDLVRTYEQYF
TGCAGTGCTAGAGATCTCGTCAGAACGTACGAGCAGTACTTC
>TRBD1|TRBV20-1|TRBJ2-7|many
CSPPGQGTEQYF
TGCAGCCCACCGGGACAGGGTACCGAGCAGTACTTC
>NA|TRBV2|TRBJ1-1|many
CASSESLGPQGTEAFF
TGTGCCAGCAGTGAATCCCTCGGGCCTCAGGGTACTGAAGCTTTCTTT
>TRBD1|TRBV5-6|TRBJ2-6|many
CASSLVWGQGVSGANVLTF
TGTGCCAGCAGCTTGGTCTGGGGACAGGGCGTCTCTGGGGCCAACGTCCTGACTTTC
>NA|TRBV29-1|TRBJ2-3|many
CSVGGSVTQYF
TGCAGCGTGGGCGGTTCGGTGACGCAGTATTTT
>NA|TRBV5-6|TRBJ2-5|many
CASSWDPVGETQYF
TGTGCCAGCAGCTGGGACCCGGTGGGAGAGACCCAGTACTTC
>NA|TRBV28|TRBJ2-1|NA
CASSSKVPNPEQFF
TGTGCCAGCAGTTCGAAGGTGCCCAATCCCGAGCAGTTCTTC
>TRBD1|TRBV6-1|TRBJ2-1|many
CASSAGTGGPYNEQFF
TGTGCCAGCAGTGCTGGGACAGGGGGCCCCTACAATGAGCAGTTCTTC
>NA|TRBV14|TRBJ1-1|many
CASSAYDGTEAFF
TGTGCCAGCAGCGCTTACGATGGGACTGAAGCTTTCTTT
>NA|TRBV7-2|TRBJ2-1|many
CASSLGFGNEQFF
TGTGCCAGCAGCTTAGGCTTTGGGAATGAGCAGTTCTTC
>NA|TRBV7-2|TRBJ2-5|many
CASSLDSTRRETQYF
TGTGCCAGCAGCTTAGACTCAACCCGACGGGAGACCCAGTACTTC
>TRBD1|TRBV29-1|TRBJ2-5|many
CSVAPDRVETQYF
TGCAGCGTTGCCCCGGACAGGGTGGAGACCCAGTACTTC
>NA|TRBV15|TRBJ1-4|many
CATSRGGGEKLFF
TGTGCCACCAGCAGAGGCGGGGGGGAGAAACTGTTTTTT
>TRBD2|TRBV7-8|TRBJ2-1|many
CASSLGTSGGASRNEQFF
TGTGCCAGCAGCTTAGGGACTAGCGGGGGGGCCAGTAGAAATGAGCAGTTCTTC
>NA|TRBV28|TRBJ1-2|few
CASSLVQGPRGYTF
TGTGCCAGCAGTTTAGTCCAGGGGCCTAGGGGCTACACCTTC
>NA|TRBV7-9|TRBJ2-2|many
CASSLSRVGELFF
TGTGCCAGCAGCCTATCTCGGGTCGGGGAGCTGTTTTTT
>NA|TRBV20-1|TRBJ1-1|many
CSARGAGMNTEAFF
TGCAGTGCTAGGGGGGCGGGCATGAACACTGAAGCTTTCTTT
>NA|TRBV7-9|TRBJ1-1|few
CASSSRLNRPTEAFF
TGTGCCAGCAGCTCGAGATTAAACCGCCCCACTGAAGCTTTCTTT